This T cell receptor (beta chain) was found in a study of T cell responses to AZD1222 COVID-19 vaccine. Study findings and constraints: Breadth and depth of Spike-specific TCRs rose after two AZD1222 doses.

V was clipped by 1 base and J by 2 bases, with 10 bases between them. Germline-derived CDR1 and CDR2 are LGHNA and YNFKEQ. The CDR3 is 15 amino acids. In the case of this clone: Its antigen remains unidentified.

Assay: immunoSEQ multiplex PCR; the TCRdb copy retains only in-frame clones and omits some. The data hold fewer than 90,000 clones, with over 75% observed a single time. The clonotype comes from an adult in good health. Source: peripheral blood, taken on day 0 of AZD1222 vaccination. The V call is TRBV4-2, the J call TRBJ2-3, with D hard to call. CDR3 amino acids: CASSQVSANTDTQYF. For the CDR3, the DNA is TGTGCCAGCAGCCAAGTATCGGCGAACACAGATACGCAGTATTTT.